This record looks at one T cell receptor (beta chain) sequence and its context. Trimming pared 6 bases from V and 4 bases from J, leaving 19 bases between. Germline CDR1 reads LNHDA; CDR2 reads SQIVND (reference sequence). The CDR3 covers 15 residues. This specimen comes from a study of cytomegalovirus exposure and HLA in healthy donors. Amplification used 60 Vbeta primers and 13 Jbeta primers. Sequencing was performed with immunoSEQ multiplex PCR; in TCRdb, only in-frame clones are kept and a portion is missing. The table records 150,000 to 200,000 clones, about 80% of them present only once. Donors likely had unrecorded immune exposures despite being nominally healthy when sampled.

This TCR was sampled from a man between 18 and 29 years old in good health and CMV-seropositive. Sequenced input: PBMCs. The rearrangement joins TRBV19 to TRBJ2-7; weak D call: TRBD2 (5 bases). CDR3 sequence (DNA): TGTGCCAGTAGCCCGACGGACGTTTCGGGATACGAGCAGTACTTC. It encodes CASSPTDVSGYEQYF. Full variable domain (outside the CDR3, taken from reference TRBV19 and TRBJ2-7): DGGITQSPKYLFRKEGQNVTLSCEQNLNHDAMYWYRQDPGQGLRLIYYSQIVNDFQKGDIAEGYSVSREKKESFPLTVTSAQKNPTAFYLCASSPTDVSGYEQYFGPGTRLTVT.